The present T cell receptor (beta chain) was sequenced within a study of vaccination and CD4 T cells after COVID-19. The overall study: Stimulation of cells relied on overlapping spike peptides derived from SARS-CoV-2, HCoV-NL63, HCoV-OC43 and HCoV-229E. Study-wide results and caveats: The analysis of convalescent patients involved relatively few individuals and lacked early post-infection timepoints.

The treatment is: roughly 11-day PBMC culture with coronavirus spike peptide pools or control peptides (ViraFEST assay). Regarding this clonotype: Its antigen is as yet unknown. Germline is not matched at one junction end, which may reflect a read error.

Sequencing of the DNA from cultured CD4+ T cells was carried out with the Oncomine TCR Beta short-read assay. TCRdb passed the PCR reads through MiXCR, listing each CDR3 protein once. Of over 15,000 distinct CDR3 sequences listed, about 40% were seen once; the top ten hold approximately 4%. This TCR was recovered from a human donor who had recovered from COVID-19. The specimen sequenced was CD4+ T cells from blood, cultured in vitro.

The CDR3 loop reads CVSSPTGGVDTQYF. The CDR3 DNA sequence: TGTGTCAGCAGCCCGACCGGAGGGGTTGATACGCAGTATTTT. This chain links TRBV7-7 with TRBJ2-3, with TRBD2 as a possible D gene (6 bases). CDR3 length: 14 residues. Germline V gene data show CDR1 as SSHAT and CDR2 as FNYEAQ (reference sequence).